This T cell receptor beta chain derives from a study of OX40 agonist ivuxolimab in advanced cancers. Study details: Patients with prior anti-PD-1, anti-PD-L1 or anti-CTLA-4 therapy were eligible; 40% to 45% had some.

Here immunoSEQ multiplex PCR was the method, and the copy in TCRdb shows in-frame clones only, minus some. The table has tens of thousands of clones, more than 80% seen once; the top ten hold 11%. Patients had blood sampled at baseline and again on cycle 4 day 1 and cycle 7 day 1. Trimming took 4 bases from V and 0 from J; bases not matched to a gene: 3. The germline V gene has CDR1 SGHAT and CDR2 FQNNGV. The CDR3 runs to 16 residues. The sequence was collected from an adult with an advanced solid tumor such as melanoma, head and neck, liver or kidney cancer. This sample comprised CD4+ or CD8+ T cells sorted from blood, obtained in a trial of the OX40 agonist ivuxolimab. The V call is TRBV11-2, the J call TRBJ1-6, with 7 positions matching TRBD1. The CDR3 sequence: CASSSYRGSYNSPLHF. The CDR3 region has the DNA TGTGCCAGCAGCTCGTACAGGGGCTCCTATAATTCACCCCTCCACTTT.